This T cell receptor (beta chain) is from a study of blood T cell repertoires in COVID-19. Study context: Acute and convalescent COVID-19 specimens originated in the United States, Italy and Spain.

Membership in each cohort depended on participant-reported clinical history. Trimming took off 5 bases at V and 3 bases at J, with 17 bases between the two ends. The germline CDR1 and CDR2 sequences are GTSNPN and SVGIG (reference sequence). CDR3 length equals 15 residues. As processed by the authors: The assay estimated nucleated cells by amplifying reference gene primers. Produced via immunoSEQ multiplex PCR; TCRdb's table is partial and in-frame only. The V and J calls and clone size come from that table; D and trimming were worked out from the DNA. Here the sample spans hundreds of thousands of clones, roughly 86% being singletons.

The V call is TRBV30, the J call TRBJ2-4, with D perhaps TRBD2 (5 bases). This receptor was taken from a woman in her fifties or sixties who had recovered from COVID-19. The sequenced sample consisted of PBMCs or T cells enriched from blood (not recorded which). CDR3 loop: CAWGTSYSVKNIQYF. DNA for the CDR3: TGTGCCTGGGGAACTAGTTATTCAGTCAAAAACATTCAGTACTTC.